This T cell receptor (beta chain) came from a study of molecular identifiers for immune sequencing clone quantification. Making the bulk TCR libraries relied on previously described methods and listed TCR primers. Via MiXCR, TCRdb re-called the PCR reads, giving one row per CDR3 protein. The table lists 40,000 to 45,000 distinct CDR3 sequences, 15% to 20% of them singletons. V was pared by 4 bases and J by 3 bases, with 12 bases of the junction left unmatched. CDR1 and CDR2 (germline): PRHDT, FYEKMQ (reference sequence). This CDR3 contains 18 residues. The sample holds a few counts of this clonotype. The target antigen is unknown. The study's findings and limits: Effector cells kept over 98% of their molecules in clones above 20 RNA copies, while naive cells kept under 1% there.

The V call is TRBV13, the J call TRBJ2-2, with TRBD2 matching 9 bases. The sample taken for sequencing was naive CD8+ T cells from blood, with Jurkat cell RNA spiked in. Stated subset: FACS-sorted CD8+CD4-CCR7+CD45RA+ naive T cells. The sequence was collected from a human donor in good health. Some libraries in this study had Jurkat cell RNA spiked in. The CDR3 spells CASSSPLRGGLDTGELFF. The CDR3 bases are TGTGCCAGCAGCTCCCCTTTGCGGGGGGGCCTAGACACCGGGGAGCTGTTTTTT.